The T cell receptor (beta chain) described here comes from a study of T cell responses to AZD1222 COVID-19 vaccine. The V and J ends lost 3 bases and 2 bases, in that order; junction bases with no gene match: 2. The CDR3 has 14 residues. The germline CDR1 and CDR2 sequences are MNHEY and SMNVEV (reference sequence). With regard to this clone: Antigen specificity is unknown.

Findings and caveats of the study: Reportedly, nearly half of unique spike TCRs recognized epitopes outside B.1.351/B.1.1.7 mutations.

TCRdb's table, derived via immunoSEQ multiplex PCR, lists solely in-frame clones and lacks some. Counted here are more than 150,000 clones, 80% to 95% occurring once; the ten biggest clones make up roughly a tenth. This rearrangement joins TRBV27 to TRBJ1-2; 8 bases are shared with TRBD1. Sequencing was performed on peripheral blood, taken on day 0 of AZD1222 vaccination. This TCR was sampled from an adult in good health. The CDR3 sequence: CASSLDRANYGYTF. CDR3 bases: TGTGCCAGCAGTTTGGACAGGGCGAACTATGGCTACACCTTC.